The 26 T cell receptor beta chains below come from one sample, sequenced in a study of beta chain features in type 1 diabetes. Isolated RNA was reverse transcribed in full, so expressed TCRB transcripts were sequenced. TCRdb's table, derived via immunoSEQ multiplex PCR, lists solely in-frame clones and lacks some. The sample shows approximately 40,000 clones, approximately 53% of them seen only once. Sequenced material: stem cell memory CD4+ T cells from blood. These receptors originate from a woman in her 30s in good health.

The chain recombines TRBV7-2 with TRBJ2-7; 7 bases are a match to TRBD1. The V segment lost 1 base and the J segment 4 bases; nucleotides outside the gene matches: 7. This CDR3 has 15 residues. Germline values: CDR1 SGHTA, CDR2 FQGNSA. CDR3 in amino acids: CASSLEGQGQYEQYF. CDR3 DNA sequence: TGTGCCAGCAGCTTAGAGGGGCAGGGACAGTACGAGCAGTACTTC.

This clone was seen more than once but under ten times. The chain employs TRBV5-1 and TRBJ2-3; 10 positions agree with TRBD2. With 4 bases clipped from V and 9 bases from J, the junction kept 11 bases outside the gene matches. Per the germline V gene, CDR1 is SGHRS and CDR2 is YFSETQ. This CDR3 comprises 15 residues. CDR3 amino acids: CASSLTGLAHRTQYF. The CDR3 DNA reads as TGCGCCAGCAGCCTAACGGGACTAGCGCATCGAACGCAGTATTTT.

The rearrangement joins TRBV11-3 to TRBJ2-3; 11 nucleotides match TRBD1. The CDR3 is made up of 15 amino acids. From germline, CDR1 is SGHNT and CDR2 YENEEA. The V and J ends lost 5 bases and 4 bases, in that order; junction bases with no gene match: 5. The CDR3 DNA sequence: TGTGCCAGCAGCCCCGGGACAGGGGGGGCAGATACGCAGTATTTT. Its translation: CASSPGTGGADTQYF.

This clone turned up a few times. The gene calls are TRBV27 and TRBJ2-7, with D uncertain. CDR1 MNHEY and CDR2 SMNVEV come from the germline V gene (reference sequence). The CDR3 is made up of 13 amino acids. V was trimmed by 3 bases and J by 5 bases, leaving 11 bases between them. Written as DNA, the CDR3 is TGTGCCAGCAGTTTGTTTGTGGGCCACGAGCAGTACTTC. Its protein product is CASSLFVGHEQYF.

The chain couples TRBV6-4 to TRBJ1-1; D is unresolved. This CDR3 contains 16 residues. CDR1 is MRHNA and CDR2 is SNTAGT in the germline V gene. V was cut by 0 bases and J by 1 base, with 12 bases left in between. The CDR3 nucleotides are TGTGCCAGCAGTGACTCGGGGAGGGTAAGGAACACTGAAGCTTTCTTT. Translating it yields CASSDSGRVRNTEAFF.

V and J are TRBV4-2 and TRBJ2-7, with D uncertain. Looked up from germline, CDR1 is LGHNA and CDR2 is YNFKEQ. V lost 5 bases and J lost 0, with 11 bases in between. The CDR3 has 14 amino acids. The CDR3 sequence: CASSSIYGSYEQYF. CDR3 sequence (DNA): TGTGCCAGCAGCTCCATCTACGGCTCCTACGAGCAGTACTTC.

This clone showed up just once. The chain employs TRBV11-2 and TRBJ2-5; 8 bases align to TRBD2. The J call is in doubt because the DNA end fits TRBJ2-7 better. The CDR3 totals 14 residues. Germline lookup yields CDR1 SGHAT and CDR2 FQNNGV. In DNA form, the CDR3 reads TGTGCCAGCGGGGGAAGCGGGAGAATGTACGAGCAGTACTTC. It translates to CASGGSGRMYEQYF.

This clone was found a few times. V gene TRBV4-3 combines with J gene TRBJ2-2; 12 bases are a match to TRBD2. In germline, CDR1 is LGHNA, CDR2 YSLEER. J gave up 3 bases and V 1 base, and 6 bases lay outside the gene matches. The CDR3 sequence is 18 residues long. CDR3 sequence (DNA): TGCGCCAGCAGCCAAGGTCTAGCGGGAGGGCCTTACACCGGGGAGCTGTTTTTT. It codes for CASSQGLAGGPYTGELFF.

This clone was seen a handful of times. The J gene is TRBJ1-4, the V gene TRBV7-9, with 8 bases identical to TRBD1. In germline, CDR1 is SEHNR, CDR2 FQNEAQ (reference sequence). V dropped 0 bases and J dropped 0; count of bases not matched to a gene: 6. The CDR3 sequence is 18 residues long. Here the CDR3 reads CASSLANRGSATNEKLFF. For the CDR3, the DNA is TGTGCCAGCAGCTTAGCGAACAGGGGGTCTGCAACTAATGAAAAACTGTTTTTT.

The chain joins TRBV19 to TRBJ2-1, with 10 bases lining up with TRBD2. CDR1 and CDR2 (germline): LNHDA, SQIVND (reference sequence). The CDR3 sequence is 16 residues long. With 6 bases clipped from V and 3 bases from J, the junction kept 8 bases outside the gene matches. In DNA form, the CDR3 reads TGTGCCAGTAGCAAAATACTAGCGGGGAGCTACAATGAGCAGTTCTTC. Translated, it gives CASSKILAGSYNEQFF.

J is TRBJ2-5 and V is TRBV29-1; D is possibly TRBD1 (5 bases). The J call may be in error: the DNA end matches TRBJ2-7 better. The CDR3 contains 14 residues. Germline CDR1 and CDR2: SQVTM and ANQGSEA. CDR3 in amino acids: CSVEGAQGIYEQYF. CDR3 bases: TGCAGCGTTGAAGGGGCTCAGGGTATCTACGAGCAGTACTTC.

This chain uses TRBV19 with TRBJ2-3, with 8 positions matching TRBD1. CDR1 is LNHDA and CDR2 is SQIVND in the germline V gene (reference sequence). J gave up 5 bases and V 5 bases, and 9 bases lay outside the gene matches. The CDR3 has 15 residues. CDR3: CASSADRVREDTQYF. The CDR3 nucleotides read TGTGCCAGTAGTGCGGACAGGGTTAGAGAAGATACGCAGTATTTT.

The chain uses TRBV19 and TRBJ2-1, with D possibly matching TRBD2 (6 bases). Germline V gives CDR1 LNHDA, CDR2 SQIVND (reference sequence). The length of the CDR3 is 15 residues. Trimming removed 5 bases from V and 4 bases from J, with 15 bases in between. The CDR3 loop is CASSFRDGGYNEQFF. The CDR3 nucleotides read TGTGCCAGTAGTTTCCGGGACGGGGGATACAATGAGCAGTTCTTC.

In DNA form, the CDR3 reads TGTGCCAGCAGCTCGTCACAGGGGTACGAGCAGTACTTC. It translates to CASSSSQGYEQYF. The rearrangement links TRBV11-2 to TRBJ2-7, with 7 bases that match TRBD1. V lost 4 bases, J lost 4 bases, and 4 bases stayed unmatched. This CDR3 is 13 amino acids long. CDR1 is SGHAT, CDR2 FQNNGV, per germline.

This chain joins TRBV5-1 and TRBJ2-1; 8 bases map to TRBD1. The CDR3 loop spans 15 amino acids. Germline loops: CDR1 SGHRS, CDR2 YFSETQ. V lost 3 bases, J lost 4 bases, and 6 bases stayed unmatched. The CDR3 coding sequence is TGCGCCAGCAGCTCGTCGGACAGGGCTTACAATGAGCAGTTCTTC. Protein: CASSSSDRAYNEQFF.

This chain connects TRBV5-1 to TRBJ1-1; no clear D. This CDR3 region has 14 residues. Germline CDR1 and CDR2: SGHRS and YFSETQ. V dropped 0 bases and J dropped 1 base, with 7 bases sitting between them. This chain's CDR3 is CASSLERTNTEAFF. The CDR3, as DNA: TGCGCCAGCAGCTTGGAGCGGACGAACACTGAAGCTTTCTTT.

The rearrangement uses TRBV15 and TRBJ1-5, with D tentatively TRBD1 (5 bases). With 1 base removed from V and 0 bases from J, the gap between germline ends came to 10 bases. CDR3 length: 16 amino acids. The germline CDR1 and CDR2 sequences are LNHNV and YYDKDF (reference sequence). The chain's CDR3 is CATSRGQPYSNQPQHF. CDR3 bases: TGTGCCACCAGCAGAGGACAGCCATATAGCAATCAGCCCCAGCATTTT.

This clone came up a few times. This chain links TRBV5-1 with TRBJ2-6, with TRBD2 as a possible D gene (6 bases). V was pared by 4 bases and J by 2 bases, with 10 bases between. The CDR3 is made up of 15 amino acids. The V gene's germline CDR1 is SGHRS and CDR2 YFSETQ. The CDR3 DNA is TGCGCCAGCAGCAACGGGACTGCTGGGGCCAACGTCCTGACTTTC. This encodes CASSNGTAGANVLTF.

CDR3 coding DNA: TGCGCCAGCAGTCATGGAGGGGACTCCTACGAGCAGTACTTC. This gives the protein CASSHGGDSYEQYF. The chain is built from TRBV5-1 and TRBJ2-7; the D gene is possibly TRBD2 (6 bases). Germline V gives CDR1 SGHRS, CDR2 YFSETQ. This CDR3 is built from 14 residues. Trimming removed 5 bases from V and 0 bases from J, with 12 bases in between.

This clone appeared a few times. The chain links TRBV18 to TRBJ2-1; TRBD2 aligns across 9 bases. V gave up 6 bases and J gave up 6 bases; unmatched junction bases: 9. CDR1 KGHSH and CDR2 LQKENI come from the germline V gene. The CDR3 has 15 residues. CDR3 DNA sequence: TGTGCCAGCTCGTCGACTAGCGGAGGAACCAATGAGCAGTTCTTC. Its translation: CASSSTSGGTNEQFF.

V and J are TRBV15 and TRBJ2-1, with 13 positions matching TRBD2. V dropped 0 bases and J dropped 8; count of bases not matched to a gene: 25. Germline assignment: CDR1 LNHNV and CDR2 YYDKDF (reference sequence). The CDR3 sequence is 23 residues long. Written as DNA, the CDR3 is TGTGCCACCAGCAGAGATGGGGATATTGACAGGGGCTCCGGACTAGCGGGAGAAGATGAGCAGTTCTTC. This encodes CATSRDGDIDRGSGLAGEDEQFF.

This clone was picked up a small number of times. The V gene is TRBV25-1, the J gene TRBJ1-4; no firm D call. With 2 bases removed from V and 0 bases from J, the gap between germline ends came to 7 bases. Germline lookup yields CDR1 MGHDK and CDR2 SYGVNS. The CDR3 spans 15 residues. The CDR3 DNA reads as TGTGCCAGCAGTGAAAGACTTGCAACTAATGAAAAACTGTTTTTT. Translation: CASSERLATNEKLFF.

The V and J genes are TRBV29-1 and TRBJ2-7; tentative D call: TRBD1 (6 bases). Per the germline V gene, CDR1 is SQVTM and CDR2 is ANQGSEA. This CDR3 spans 17 amino acids. V was cut by 4 bases and J by 3 bases, with 25 bases left in between. Written as DNA, the CDR3 is TGCAGCGTTGTGGAGGACAGTGGGGTTTCTCTCCGCTACGAGCAGTACTTC. It translates to CSVVEDSGVSLRYEQYF.

CDR3: CAWSVQGANEKLFF. The DNA for the CDR3 is TGTGCCTGGAGTGTACAGGGGGCTAATGAAAAACTGTTTTTT. The chain has TRBV30 and TRBJ1-4; TRBD1 aligns across 8 bases. The trim removed 0 bases at V and 3 bases at J, leaving 0 bases unmatched. The length of the CDR3 is 14 residues. Per germline, CDR1 GTSNPN and CDR2 SVGIG (reference sequence). Based on the CDR3 plus reference TRBV30 and TRBJ1-4, the full variable domain is SQTIHQWPATLVQPVGSPLSLECTVEGTSNPNLYWYRQAAGRGLQLLFYSVGIGQISSEVPQNLSASRPQDRQFILSSKKLLLSDSGFYLCAWSVQGANEKLFFGSGTQLSVL.

The rearrangement joins TRBV7-6 to TRBJ1-2; D is unclear. Germline V gene sequence: CDR1 SGHVS, CDR2 FNYEAQ. The CDR3 is 14 residues long. Trimming took 5 bases from V and 8 from J, leaving 18 bases between them. Here the CDR3 reads CASSPFGEGRGYTF. CDR3 in DNA: TGTGCCAGCAGCCCATTCGGGGAGGGTCGGGGCTACACCTTC.

The chain recombines TRBV28 with TRBJ2-7, with 9 nucleotides matching TRBD1. The CDR3 runs 16 residues. Trimming removed 6 bases from V and 3 bases from J; junction bases left unmatched: 12. Germline-derived CDR1 and CDR2 are MDHEN and SYDVKM. The CDR3 region is CASRVGGQGTIYEQYF. For the CDR3, the DNA is TGTGCCAGCAGAGTAGGCGGACAGGGGACGATCTACGAGCAGTACTTC.